Described below is a single T cell receptor (beta chain) sequence and its context. This sample stems from a study of control samples from healthy donors and cancer patients. Clones were read by immunoSEQ multiplex PCR, and TCRdb kept only the in-frame ones, dropping some. The sample lists 120,000 or so clones, less than 95% occurring once. Per germline, CDR1 SNHLY and CDR2 FYNNEI. The CDR3 sequence is 14 residues long. J lost 4 bases, V lost 5 bases, and 3 bases had no gene match. The material sequenced was blood. This sequence was found in a man aged 18-30 years in good health. This chain links TRBV2 with TRBJ1-4, with 8 bases lining up with TRBD1. CDR3 in DNA: TGTGCCAGCAGTCTGACAGGGGTTAATGAAAAACTGTTTTTT. Translated: CASSLTGVNEKLFF.